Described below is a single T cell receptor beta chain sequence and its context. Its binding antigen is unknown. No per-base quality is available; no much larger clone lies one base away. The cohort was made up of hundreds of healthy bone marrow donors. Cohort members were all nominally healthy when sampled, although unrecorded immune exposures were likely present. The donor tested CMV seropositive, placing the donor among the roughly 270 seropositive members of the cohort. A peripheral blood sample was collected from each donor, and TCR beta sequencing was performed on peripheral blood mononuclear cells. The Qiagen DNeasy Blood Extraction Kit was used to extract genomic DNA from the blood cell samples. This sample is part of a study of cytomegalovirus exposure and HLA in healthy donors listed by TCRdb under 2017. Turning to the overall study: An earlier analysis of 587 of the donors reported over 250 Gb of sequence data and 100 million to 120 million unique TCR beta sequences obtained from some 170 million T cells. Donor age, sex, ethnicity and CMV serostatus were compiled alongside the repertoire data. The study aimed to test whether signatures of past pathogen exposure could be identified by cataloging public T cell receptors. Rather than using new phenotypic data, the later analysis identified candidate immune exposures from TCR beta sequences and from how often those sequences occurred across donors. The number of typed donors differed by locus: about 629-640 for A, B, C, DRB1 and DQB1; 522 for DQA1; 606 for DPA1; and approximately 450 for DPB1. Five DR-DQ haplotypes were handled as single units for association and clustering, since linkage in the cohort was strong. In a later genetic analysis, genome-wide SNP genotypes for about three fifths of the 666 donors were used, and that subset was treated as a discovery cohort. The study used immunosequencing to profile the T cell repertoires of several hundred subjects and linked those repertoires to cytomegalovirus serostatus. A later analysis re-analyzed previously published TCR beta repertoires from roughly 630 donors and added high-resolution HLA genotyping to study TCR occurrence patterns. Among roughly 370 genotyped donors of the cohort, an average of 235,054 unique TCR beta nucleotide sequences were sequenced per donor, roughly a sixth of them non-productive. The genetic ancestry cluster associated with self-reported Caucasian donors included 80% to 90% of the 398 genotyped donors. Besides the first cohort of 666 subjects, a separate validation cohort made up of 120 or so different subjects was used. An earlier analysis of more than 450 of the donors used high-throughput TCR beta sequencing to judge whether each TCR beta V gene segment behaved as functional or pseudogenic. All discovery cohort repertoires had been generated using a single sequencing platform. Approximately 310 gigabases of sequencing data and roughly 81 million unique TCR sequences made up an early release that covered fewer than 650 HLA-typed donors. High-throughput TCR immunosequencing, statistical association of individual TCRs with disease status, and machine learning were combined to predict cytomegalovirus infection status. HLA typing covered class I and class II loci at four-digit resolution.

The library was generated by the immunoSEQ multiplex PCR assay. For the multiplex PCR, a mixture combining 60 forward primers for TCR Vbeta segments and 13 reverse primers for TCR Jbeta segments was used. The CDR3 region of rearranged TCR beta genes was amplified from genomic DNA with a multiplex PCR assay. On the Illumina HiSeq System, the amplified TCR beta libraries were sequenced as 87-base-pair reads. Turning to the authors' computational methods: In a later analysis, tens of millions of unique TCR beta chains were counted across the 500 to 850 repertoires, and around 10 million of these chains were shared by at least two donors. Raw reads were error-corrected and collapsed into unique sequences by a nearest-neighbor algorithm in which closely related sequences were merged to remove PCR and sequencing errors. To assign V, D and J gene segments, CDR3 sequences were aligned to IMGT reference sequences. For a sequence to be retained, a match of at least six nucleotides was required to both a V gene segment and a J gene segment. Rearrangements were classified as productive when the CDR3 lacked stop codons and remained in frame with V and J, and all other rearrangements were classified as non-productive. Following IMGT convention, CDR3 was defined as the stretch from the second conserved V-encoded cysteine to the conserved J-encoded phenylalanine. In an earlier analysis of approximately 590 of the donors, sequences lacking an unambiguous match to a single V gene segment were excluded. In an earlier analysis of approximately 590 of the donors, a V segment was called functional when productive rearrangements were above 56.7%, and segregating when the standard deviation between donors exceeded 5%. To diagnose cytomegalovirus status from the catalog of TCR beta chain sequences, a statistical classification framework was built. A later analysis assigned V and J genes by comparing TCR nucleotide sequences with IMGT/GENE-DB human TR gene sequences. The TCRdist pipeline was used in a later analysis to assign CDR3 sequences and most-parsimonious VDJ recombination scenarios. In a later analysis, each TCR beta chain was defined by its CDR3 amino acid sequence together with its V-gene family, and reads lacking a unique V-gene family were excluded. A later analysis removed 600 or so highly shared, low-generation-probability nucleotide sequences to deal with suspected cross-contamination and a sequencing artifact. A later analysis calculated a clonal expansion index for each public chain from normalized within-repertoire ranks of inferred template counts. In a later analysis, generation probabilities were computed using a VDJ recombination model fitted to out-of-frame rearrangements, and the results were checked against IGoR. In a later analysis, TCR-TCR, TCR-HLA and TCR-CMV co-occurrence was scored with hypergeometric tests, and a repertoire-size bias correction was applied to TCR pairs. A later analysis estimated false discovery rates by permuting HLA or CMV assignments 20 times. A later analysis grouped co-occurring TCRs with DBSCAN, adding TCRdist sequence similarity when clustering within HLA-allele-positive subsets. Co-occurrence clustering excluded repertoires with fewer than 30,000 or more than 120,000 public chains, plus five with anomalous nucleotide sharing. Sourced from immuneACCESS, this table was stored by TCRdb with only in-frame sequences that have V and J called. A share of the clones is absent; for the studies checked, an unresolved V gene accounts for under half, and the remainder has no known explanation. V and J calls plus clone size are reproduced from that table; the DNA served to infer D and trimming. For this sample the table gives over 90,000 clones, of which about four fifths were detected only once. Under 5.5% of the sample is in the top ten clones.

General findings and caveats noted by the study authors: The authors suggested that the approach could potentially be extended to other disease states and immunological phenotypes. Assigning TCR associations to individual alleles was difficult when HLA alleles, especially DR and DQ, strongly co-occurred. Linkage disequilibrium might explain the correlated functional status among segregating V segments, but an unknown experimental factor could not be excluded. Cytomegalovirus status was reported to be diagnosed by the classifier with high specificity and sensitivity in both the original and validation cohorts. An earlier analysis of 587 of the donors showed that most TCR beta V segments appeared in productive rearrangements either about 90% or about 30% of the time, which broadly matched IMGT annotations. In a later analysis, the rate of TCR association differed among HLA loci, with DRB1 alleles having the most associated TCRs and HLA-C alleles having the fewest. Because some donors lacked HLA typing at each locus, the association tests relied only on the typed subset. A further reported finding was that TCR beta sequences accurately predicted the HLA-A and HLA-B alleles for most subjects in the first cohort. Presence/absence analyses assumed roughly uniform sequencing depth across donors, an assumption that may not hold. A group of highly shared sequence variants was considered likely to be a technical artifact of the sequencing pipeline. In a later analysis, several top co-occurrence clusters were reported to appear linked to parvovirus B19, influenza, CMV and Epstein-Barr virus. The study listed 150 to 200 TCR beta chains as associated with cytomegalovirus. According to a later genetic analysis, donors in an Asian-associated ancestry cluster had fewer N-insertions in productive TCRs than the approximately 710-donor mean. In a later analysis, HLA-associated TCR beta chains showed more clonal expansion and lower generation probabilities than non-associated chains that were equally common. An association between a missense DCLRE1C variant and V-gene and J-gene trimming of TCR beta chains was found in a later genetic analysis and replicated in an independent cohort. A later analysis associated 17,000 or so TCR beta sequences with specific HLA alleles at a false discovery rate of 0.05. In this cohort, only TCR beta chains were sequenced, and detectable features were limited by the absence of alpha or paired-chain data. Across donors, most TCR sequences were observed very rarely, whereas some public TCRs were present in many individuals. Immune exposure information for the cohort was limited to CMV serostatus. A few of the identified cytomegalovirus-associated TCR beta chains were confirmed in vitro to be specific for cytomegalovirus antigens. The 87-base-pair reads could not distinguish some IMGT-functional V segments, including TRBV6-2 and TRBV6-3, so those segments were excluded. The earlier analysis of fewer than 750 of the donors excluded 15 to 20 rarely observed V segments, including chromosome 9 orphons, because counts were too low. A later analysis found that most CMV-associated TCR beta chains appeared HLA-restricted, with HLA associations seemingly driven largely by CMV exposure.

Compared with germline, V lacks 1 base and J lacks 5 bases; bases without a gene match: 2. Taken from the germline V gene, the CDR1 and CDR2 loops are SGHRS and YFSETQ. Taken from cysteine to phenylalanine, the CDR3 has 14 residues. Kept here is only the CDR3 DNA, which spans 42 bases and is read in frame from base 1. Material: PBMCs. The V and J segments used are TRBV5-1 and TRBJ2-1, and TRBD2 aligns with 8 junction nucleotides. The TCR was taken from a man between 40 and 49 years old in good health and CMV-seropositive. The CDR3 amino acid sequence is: CASSLQGLDNEQFF. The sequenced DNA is TGCGCCAGCAGCTTGCAGGGACTAGACAATGAGCAGTTCTTC. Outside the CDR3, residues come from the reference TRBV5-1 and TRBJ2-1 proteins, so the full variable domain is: KAGVTQTPRYLIKTRGQQVTLSCSPISGHRSVSWYQQTPGQGLQFLFEYFSETQRNKGNFPGRFSGRQFSNSRSEMNVSTLELGDSALYLCASSLQGLDNEQFFGPGTRLTVL.